This TCR beta chain was sequenced for a study of blood T cells in healthy people across ages. Germline V gene sequence: CDR1 SGDLS, CDR2 YYNGEE. V gave up 0 bases and J gave up 4 bases, with 10 bases separating them. This CDR3 is built from 14 residues. The authors ran a second PCR of about 7 to 11 cycles using a sample-barcoded 5' primer and a J-beta primer mix. MiXCR was run by TCRdb on the 5' RACE reads, yielding one entry per CDR3 protein. The repertoire holds about 780,000 distinct CDR3 sequences, with roughly 60% as singletons. V and J are TRBV9 and TRBJ1-2, with unresolved D. This clonotype originated in a man aged 30 to 39 in good health. The specimen was blood. CDR3 sequence: CASSVGKAIYGYTF. CDR3 DNA: TGTGCCAGCAGCGTAGGGAAGGCCATCTATGGCTACACCTTC.